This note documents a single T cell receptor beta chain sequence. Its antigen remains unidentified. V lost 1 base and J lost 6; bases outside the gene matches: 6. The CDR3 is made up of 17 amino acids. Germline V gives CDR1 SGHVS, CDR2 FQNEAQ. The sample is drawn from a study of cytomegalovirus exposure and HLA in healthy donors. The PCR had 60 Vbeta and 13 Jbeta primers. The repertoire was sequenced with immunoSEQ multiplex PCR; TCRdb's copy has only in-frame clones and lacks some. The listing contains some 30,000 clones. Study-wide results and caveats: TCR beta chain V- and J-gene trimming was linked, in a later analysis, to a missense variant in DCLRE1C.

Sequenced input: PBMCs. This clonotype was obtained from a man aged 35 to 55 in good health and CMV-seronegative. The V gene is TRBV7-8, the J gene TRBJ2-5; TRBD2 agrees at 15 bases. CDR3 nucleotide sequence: TGTGCCAGCAGCTTAGTAACGGGACTAGCGGGAGGAAAGACCCAGTACTTC. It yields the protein CASSLVTGLAGGKTQYF.